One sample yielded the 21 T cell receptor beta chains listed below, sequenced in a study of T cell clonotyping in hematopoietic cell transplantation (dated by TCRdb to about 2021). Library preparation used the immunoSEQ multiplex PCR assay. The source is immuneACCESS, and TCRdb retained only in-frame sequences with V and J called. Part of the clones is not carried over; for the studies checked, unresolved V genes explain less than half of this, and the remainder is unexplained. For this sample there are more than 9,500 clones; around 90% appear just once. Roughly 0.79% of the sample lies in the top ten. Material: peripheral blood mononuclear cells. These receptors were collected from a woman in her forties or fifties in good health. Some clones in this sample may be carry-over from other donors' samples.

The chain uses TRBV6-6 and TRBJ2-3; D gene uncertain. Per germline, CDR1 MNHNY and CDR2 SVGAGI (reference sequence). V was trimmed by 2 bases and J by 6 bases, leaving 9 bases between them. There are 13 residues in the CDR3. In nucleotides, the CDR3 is TGTGCCAGCAGTTACACGACCGGCGATACGCAGTATTTT. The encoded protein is CASSYTTGDTQYF.

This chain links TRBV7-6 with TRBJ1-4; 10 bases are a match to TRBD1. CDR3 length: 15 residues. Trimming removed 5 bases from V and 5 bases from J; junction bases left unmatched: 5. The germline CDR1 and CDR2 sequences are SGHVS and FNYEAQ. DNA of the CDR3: TGTGCCAGCAGCCTACCGGGACAGGGGAATGAAAAACTGTTTTTT. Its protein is CASSLPGQGNEKLFF.

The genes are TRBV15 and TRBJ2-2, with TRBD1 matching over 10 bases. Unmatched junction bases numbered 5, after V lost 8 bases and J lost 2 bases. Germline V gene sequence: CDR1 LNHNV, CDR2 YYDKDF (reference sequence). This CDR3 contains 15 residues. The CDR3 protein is CATGRTGGNTGELFF. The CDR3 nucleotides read TGTGCCACCGGAAGGACAGGGGGTAACACCGGGGAGCTGTTTTTT. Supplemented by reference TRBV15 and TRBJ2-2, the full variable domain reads DAMVIQNPRYQVTQFGKPVTLSCSQTLNHNVMYWYQQKSSQAPKLLFHYYDKDFNNEADTPDNFQSRRPNTSFCFLDIRSPGLGDTAMYLCATGRTGGNTGELFFGEGSRLTVL.

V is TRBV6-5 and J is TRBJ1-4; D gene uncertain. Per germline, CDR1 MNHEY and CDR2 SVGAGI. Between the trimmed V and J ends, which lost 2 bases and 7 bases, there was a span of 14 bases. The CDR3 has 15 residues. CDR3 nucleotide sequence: TGTGCCAGCAGTTACGCGGGGAGGGCGGGTGAAAAACTGTTTTTT. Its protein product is CASSYAGRAGEKLFF.

CDR3 coding DNA: TGTGCCAGCAGTTACCAGGACAGGGGGAATCAGCCCCAGCATTTT. It encodes CASSYQDRGNQPQHF. The J gene is TRBJ1-5, the V gene TRBV6-6, with TRBD1 matching over 10 bases. V was clipped by 2 bases and J by 4 bases; unmatched bases: 2. The CDR3 covers 15 residues. CDR1 and CDR2 from the germline V gene are MNHNY and SVGAGI (reference sequence).

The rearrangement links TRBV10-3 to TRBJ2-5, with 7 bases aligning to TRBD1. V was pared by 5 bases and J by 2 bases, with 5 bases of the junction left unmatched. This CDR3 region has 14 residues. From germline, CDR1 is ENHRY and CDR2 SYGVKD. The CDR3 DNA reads TGTGCCATCAGTTCCCGGGACAGACAAGAGACCCAGTACTTC. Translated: CAISSRDRQETQYF.

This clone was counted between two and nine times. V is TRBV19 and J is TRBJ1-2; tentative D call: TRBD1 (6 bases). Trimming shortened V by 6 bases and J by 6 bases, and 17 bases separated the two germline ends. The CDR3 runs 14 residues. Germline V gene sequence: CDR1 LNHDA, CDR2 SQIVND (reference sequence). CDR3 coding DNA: TGTGCCAGTAGATTCAGGGGAGGGGAGGATGGCTACACCTTC. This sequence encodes CASRFRGGEDGYTF. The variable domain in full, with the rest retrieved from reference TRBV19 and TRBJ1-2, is DGGITQSPKYLFRKEGQNVTLSCEQNLNHDAMYWYRQDPGQGLRLIYYSQIVNDFQKGDIAEGYSVSREKKESFPLTVTSAQKNPTAFYLCASRFRGGEDGYTFGSGTRLTVV.

The CDR3 DNA is TGTGCCAGCAGCTTATTGCGCGGGGGAGGCTCCTACAATGAGCAGTTCTTC. The encoded protein is CASSLLRGGGSYNEQFF. The genes are TRBV11-2 and TRBJ2-1; TRBD2 matches at 7 bases. Germline CDR1 and CDR2: SGHAT and FQNNGV. V was clipped by 2 bases and J by 0 bases; unmatched bases: 7. This CDR3 contains 17 residues. The variable domain in full, with the rest retrieved from reference TRBV11-2 and TRBJ2-1, is EAGVAQSPRYKIIEKRQSVAFWCNPISGHATLYWYQQILGQGPKLLIQFQNNGVVDDSQLPKDRFSAERLKGVDSTLKIQPAKLEDSAVYLCASSLLRGGGSYNEQFFGPGTRLTVL.

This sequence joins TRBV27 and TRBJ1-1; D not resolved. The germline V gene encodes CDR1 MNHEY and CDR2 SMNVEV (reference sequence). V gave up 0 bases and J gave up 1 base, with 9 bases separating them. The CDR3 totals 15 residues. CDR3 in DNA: TGTGCCAGCAGTTTATCGGCATGGCAGAACACTGAAGCTTTCTTT. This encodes CASSLSAWQNTEAFF.

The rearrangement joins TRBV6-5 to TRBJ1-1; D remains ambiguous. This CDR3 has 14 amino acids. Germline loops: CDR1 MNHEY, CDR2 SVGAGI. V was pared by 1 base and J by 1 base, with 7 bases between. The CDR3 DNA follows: TGTGCCAGCAGTTACTTGGGTTGGAACACTGAAGCTTTCTTT. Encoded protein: CASSYLGWNTEAFF.

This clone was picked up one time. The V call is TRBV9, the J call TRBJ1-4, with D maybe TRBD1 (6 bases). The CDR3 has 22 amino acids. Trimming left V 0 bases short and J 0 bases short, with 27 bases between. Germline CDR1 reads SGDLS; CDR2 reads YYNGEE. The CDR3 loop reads CASSVATSIIWGRVSTNEKLFF. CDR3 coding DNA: TGTGCCAGCAGCGTAGCTACGTCTATAATTTGGGGGCGGGTATCAACTAATGAAAAACTGTTTTTT.

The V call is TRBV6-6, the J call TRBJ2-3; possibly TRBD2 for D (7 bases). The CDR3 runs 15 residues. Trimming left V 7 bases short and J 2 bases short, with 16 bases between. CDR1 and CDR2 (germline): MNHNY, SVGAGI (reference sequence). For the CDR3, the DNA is TGTGCCAGCATTCCCCGGGGGGCCTTCACAGATACGCAGTATTTT. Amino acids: CASIPRGAFTDTQYF.

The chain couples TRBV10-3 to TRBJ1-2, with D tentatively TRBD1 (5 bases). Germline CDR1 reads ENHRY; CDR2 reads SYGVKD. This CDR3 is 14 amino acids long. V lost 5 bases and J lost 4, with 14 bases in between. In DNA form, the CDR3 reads TGTGCCATCAGTACAGGCCCTTCGGGCTATGGCTACACCTTC. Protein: CAISTGPSGYGYTF.

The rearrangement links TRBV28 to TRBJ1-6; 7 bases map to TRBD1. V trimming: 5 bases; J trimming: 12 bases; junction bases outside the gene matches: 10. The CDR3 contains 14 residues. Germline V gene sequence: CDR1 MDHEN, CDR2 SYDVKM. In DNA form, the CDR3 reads TGTGCCAGCAGTATGGGACAGCTCTGGGGACCCCTCCACTTT. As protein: CASSMGQLWGPLHF.

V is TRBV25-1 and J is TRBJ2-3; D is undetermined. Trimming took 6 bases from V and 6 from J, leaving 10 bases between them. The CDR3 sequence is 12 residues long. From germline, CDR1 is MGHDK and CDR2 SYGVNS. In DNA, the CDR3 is TGTGCCAGCAGGGGCCGTGGGGATACGCAGTATTTT. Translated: CASRGRGDTQYF.

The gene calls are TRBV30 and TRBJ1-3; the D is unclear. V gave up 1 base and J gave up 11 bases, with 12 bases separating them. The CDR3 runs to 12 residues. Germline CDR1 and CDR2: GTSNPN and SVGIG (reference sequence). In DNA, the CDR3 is TGTGCCTGGAGTGCCCAACTGGACCCCATATATTTT. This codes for CAWSAQLDPIYF.

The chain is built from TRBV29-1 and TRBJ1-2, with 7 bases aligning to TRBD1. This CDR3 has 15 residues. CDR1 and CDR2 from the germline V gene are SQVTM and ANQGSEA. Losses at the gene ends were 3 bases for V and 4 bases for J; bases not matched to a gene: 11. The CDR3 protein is CSVDEWIRDSYGYTF. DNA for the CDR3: TGCAGCGTTGACGAATGGATACGGGACAGCTATGGCTACACCTTC.

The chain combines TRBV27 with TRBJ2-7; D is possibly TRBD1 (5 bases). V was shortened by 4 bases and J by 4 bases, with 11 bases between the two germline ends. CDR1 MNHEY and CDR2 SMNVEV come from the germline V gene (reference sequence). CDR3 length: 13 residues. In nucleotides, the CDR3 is TGTGCCAGCAGTTCCATCAACAGGTACGAGCAGTACTTC. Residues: CASSSINRYEQYF.

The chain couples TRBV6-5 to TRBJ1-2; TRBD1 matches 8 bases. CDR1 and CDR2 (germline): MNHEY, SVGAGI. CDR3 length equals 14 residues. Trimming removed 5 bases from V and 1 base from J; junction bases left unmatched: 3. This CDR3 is CASSTTGVNYGYTF. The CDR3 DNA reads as TGTGCCAGCAGTACGACAGGGGTTAACTATGGCTACACCTTC.

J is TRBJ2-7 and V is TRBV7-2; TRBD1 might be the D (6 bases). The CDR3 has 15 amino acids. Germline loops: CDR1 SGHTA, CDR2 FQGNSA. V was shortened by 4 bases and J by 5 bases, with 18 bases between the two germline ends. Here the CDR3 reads CASSSSRTAANEQYF. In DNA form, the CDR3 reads TGTGCCAGCAGCTCCTCACGGACAGCCGCCAACGAGCAGTACTTC.

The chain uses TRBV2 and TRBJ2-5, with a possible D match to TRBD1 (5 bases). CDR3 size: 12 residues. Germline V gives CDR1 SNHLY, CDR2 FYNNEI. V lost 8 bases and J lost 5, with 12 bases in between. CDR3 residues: CASQGVPETQYF. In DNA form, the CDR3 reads TGTGCCAGCCAAGGGGTACCTGAGACCCAGTACTTC. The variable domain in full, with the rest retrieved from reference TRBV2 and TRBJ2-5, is EPEVTQTPSHQVTQMGQEVILRCVPISNHLYFYWYRQILGQKVEFLVSFYNNEISEKSEIFDDQFSVERPDGSNFTLKIRSTKLEDSAMYFCASQGVPETQYFGPGTRLLVL.